The rows below give T cell receptor beta chains drawn from one sample of a study of blood T cell repertoires in COVID-19. The assay was immunoSEQ multiplex PCR, and TCRdb's table has in-frame clones only and misses some. This table has hundreds of thousands of clones, about 87% appearing once. The sequenced sample was peripheral blood. These TCRs come from a middle-aged woman who had recovered from COVID-19. Both conserved end residues are part of each CDR3.

j_gene,v_gene,CDR3aa
TRBJ1-1,TRBV7-2,CASSSPPGARGTEAFF
TRBJ1-5,TRBV3-1/TRBV3-2,CASSQDDRGAGDQPQHF
TRBJ1-2,TRBV5-8,CASSPGVDYGYTF
TRBJ1-2,TRBV6-6,CASIQTGRNYGYTF
TRBJ2-7,TRBV7-2,CASSWSVGLGGEQYF
TRBJ2-5,TRBV7-2,CASSLGWGGLQETQYF
TRBJ2-7,TRBV5-4,CASSLGGTSPYEQYF
TRBJ1-4,TRBV5-1,CASSFGQGPNEKLFF
TRBJ1-6,TRBV7-9,CASSPQGYNSPLHF
TRBJ2-6,TRBV15,CATSRVGGGALSSGANVLTF
TRBJ1-1,TRBV2,CASSGTGDTEAFF
TRBJ1-2,TRBV5-4,CASSSEWAVDYGYTF
TRBJ1-1,TRBV2,CASSEPQGAVTEAFF
TRBJ1-1,TRBV7-2,CASSPGLNTEAFF
TRBJ2-2,TRBV4-3,CASSQGRVLGQGNTGELFF
TRBJ2-7,TRBV6-5,CASSFNRDPYEQYF
TRBJ2-2,TRBV6-1,CASSYQGFTGELFF
TRBJ1-2,TRBV7-2,CASSLGMGEGGYTF
TRBJ1-2,TRBV7-8,CASSIRGRAGYGYTF
TRBJ1-5,TRBV2,CASRDRGNQPQHF
TRBJ1-6,TRBV28,CASSPGVPISPLHF
TRBJ1-6,TRBV2,CASNRAVGSPLHF
TRBJ1-3,TRBV5-1,CASSSLGATSGNTIYF
TRBJ2-1,TRBV6-2/TRBV6-3,CASSYLSGGNEQFF
TRBJ1-1,TRBV7-9,CASSHGSPEAFF
TRBJ2-5,TRBV6-2/TRBV6-3,CASSYGGTGWGETQYF
TRBJ2-7,TRBV7-9,CASSPLGRGEEQYF
TRBJ2-7,TRBV5-1,CASSLIMGQGGYEQYF
TRBJ2-2,TRBV5-6,CASSLAGASLFGELFF
TRBJ2-1,TRBV10-2,CASGQGLGYNEQFF
TRBJ2-2,TRBV7-3,CASSLKRGSNTGELFF
TRBJ2-3,TRBV5-1,CASSLVRTSTDTQYF
TRBJ2-5,TRBV5-1,CASSPLVVPQGTQYF
TRBJ2-7,TRBV25-1,CASSASGGYFTYEQYF
TRBJ1-6,TRBV5-1,CASSLAPNSPLHF
TRBJ1-2,TRBV27,CASGARGPHRGYTF
TRBJ1-6,TRBV4-3,CASSQARYNSPLHF
TRBJ1-1,TRBV29-1,CSVEDDMRVEAFF
TRBJ1-2,TRBV11-2,CASSAPGTKGYTF
TRBJ2-7,TRBV29-1,CSVRGGELFYEQYF
TRBJ1-4,TRBV13,CASSRGGNEKLFF
TRBJ2-4,TRBV5-1,CASSSRDIKNIQYF
TRBJ1-6,TRBV6-2/TRBV6-3,CASSYPASGSPLHF
TRBJ2-5,TRBV15,CATSRAYIGETQYF
TRBJ1-4,TRBV5-1,CASSLGDRINEKLFF
TRBJ2-3,TRBV5-1,CASSSHTDTQYF
TRBJ1-5,TRBV12-3/TRBV12-4,CASSPGGHQPQHF
TRBJ1-2,TRBV19,CASIGGNSDGYTF
TRBJ2-5,TRBV5-1,CASSLADRDETQYF
TRBJ2-3,TRBV7-2,CASSLDQTGRDTQYF